This TCR beta chain appears in the sequencing data of a study of CD8+ T cells in alopecia areata. Study background: Tofacitinib therapy took 6 to 18 months; 6 months off drug came after. Findings and caveats of the study: Just one nonresponder means the tie between baseline CD8+ expansion and response stays uncertain. Scalp clonality and expanded CD8+ clones among the top 100 fell significantly with tofacitinib.

The treatment is: oral pan-JAK inhibitor, 5-10 mg twice daily. Peripheral blood samples and lesional scalp punch biopsies were obtained from alopecia areata patients. Germline V gene data show CDR1 as SGDLS and CDR2 as YYNGEE. With 6 bases removed from V and 5 bases from J, the gap between germline ends came to 17 bases. CDR3 length equals 14 residues. For this clone: Its antigen is not identified.

Investigators isolated RNA and reverse transcribed it into cDNA to act as the sequencing template. The protocol was immunoSEQ multiplex PCR, while the TCRdb copy is restricted to in-frame clones and leaves out a portion. The sample comprises 100,000 to 150,000 clones, over 60% of which are singletons, and more than 5% rests with the top ten. This sequence joins TRBV9 and TRBJ2-5, with D perhaps matching TRBD2 (6 bases). The clonotype originates from a human donor with alopecia areata. The source was CD4+ T cells sorted from blood, collected at week 4, from a patient treated with tofacitinib. The CDR3 here is CASNLGGRRETQYF. CDR3 DNA: TGTGCCAGCAACCTGGGTGGGAGGAGGGAGACCCAGTACTTC.